This TCR beta chain was found in a study of blood T cell repertoires in COVID-19. CDR3 length: 15 amino acids. The ends were cut back, 5 bases at V and 5 bases at J, with 15 bases in the middle. Germline-derived CDR1 and CDR2 are SGHNT and YENEEA. As originally analysed: The assay estimated nucleated cells by amplifying reference gene primers. Profiled with immunoSEQ multiplex PCR; TCRdb holds only in-frame clones, not every one. V, J and clone size reflect that table, while D and trimming were determined from the DNA. The repertoire holds about 87,000 clones, with less than 95% as singletons. This rearrangement joins TRBV11-3 to TRBJ2-2; D possibly corresponds to TRBD2 (7 bases). The clonotype originates from a man aged 18 to 29 with COVID-19, enrolled during active disease. The sequenced sample consisted of peripheral blood. The CDR3 spells CASSQRGGSTGELFF. The DNA for the CDR3 is TGTGCCAGCAGCCAGAGGGGGGGAAGTACCGGGGAGCTGTTTTTT. The full variable domain, rest sourced from reference TRBV11-3 and TRBJ2-2, is EAGVVQSPRYKIIEKKQPVAFWCNPISGHNTLYWYLQNLGQGPELLIRYENEEAVDDSQLPKDRFSAERLKGVDSTLKIQPAELGDSAVYLCASSQRGGSTGELFFGEGSRLTVL.